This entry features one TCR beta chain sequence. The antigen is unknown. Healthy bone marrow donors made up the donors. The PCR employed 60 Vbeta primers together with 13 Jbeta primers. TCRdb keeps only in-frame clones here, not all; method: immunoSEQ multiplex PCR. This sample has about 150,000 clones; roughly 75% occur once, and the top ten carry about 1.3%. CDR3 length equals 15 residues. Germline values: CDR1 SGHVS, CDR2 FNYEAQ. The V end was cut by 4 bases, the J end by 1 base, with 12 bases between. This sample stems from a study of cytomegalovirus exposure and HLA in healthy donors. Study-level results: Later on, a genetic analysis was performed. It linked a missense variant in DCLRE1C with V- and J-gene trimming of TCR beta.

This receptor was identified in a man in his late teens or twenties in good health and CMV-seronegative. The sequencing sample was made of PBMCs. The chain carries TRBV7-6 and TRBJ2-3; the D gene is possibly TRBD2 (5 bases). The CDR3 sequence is CASSWTQSGTDTQYF. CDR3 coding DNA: TGTGCCAGCAGCTGGACTCAATCCGGCACAGATACGCAGTATTTT.